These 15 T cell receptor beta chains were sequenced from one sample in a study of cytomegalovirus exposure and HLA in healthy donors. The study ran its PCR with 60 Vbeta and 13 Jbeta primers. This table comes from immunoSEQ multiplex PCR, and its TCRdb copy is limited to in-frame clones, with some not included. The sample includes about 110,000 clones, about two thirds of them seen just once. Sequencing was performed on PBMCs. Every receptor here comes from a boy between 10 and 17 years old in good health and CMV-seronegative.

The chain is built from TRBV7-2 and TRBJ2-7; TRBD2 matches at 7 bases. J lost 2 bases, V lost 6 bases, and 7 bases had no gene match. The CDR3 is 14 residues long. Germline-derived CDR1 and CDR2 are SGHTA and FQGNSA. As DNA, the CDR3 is TGTGCCAGCAGGCCGTCTAGCGGCCCCTACGAGCAGTACTTC. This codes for CASRPSSGPYEQYF. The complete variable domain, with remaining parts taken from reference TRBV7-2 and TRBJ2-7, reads GAGVSQSPSNKVTEKGKDVELRCDPISGHTALYWYRQSLGQGLEFLIYFQGNSAPDKSGLPSDRFSAERTGGSVSTLTIQRTQQEDSAVYLCASRPSSGPYEQYFGPGTRLTVT.

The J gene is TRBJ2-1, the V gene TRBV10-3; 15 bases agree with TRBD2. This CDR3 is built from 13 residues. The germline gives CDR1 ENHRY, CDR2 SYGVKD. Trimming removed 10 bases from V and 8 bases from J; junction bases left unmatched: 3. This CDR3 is CATRTSGRDEQFF. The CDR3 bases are TGTGCCACCCGGACTAGCGGGAGGGATGAGCAGTTCTTC.

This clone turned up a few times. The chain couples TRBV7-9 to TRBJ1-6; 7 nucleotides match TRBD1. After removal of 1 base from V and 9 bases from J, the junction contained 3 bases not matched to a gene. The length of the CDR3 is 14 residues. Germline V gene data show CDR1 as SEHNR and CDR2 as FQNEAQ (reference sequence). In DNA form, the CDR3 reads TGTGCCAGCAGCTTAGGACAGGGTAGTTCACCCCTCCACTTT. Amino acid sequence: CASSLGQGSSPLHF.

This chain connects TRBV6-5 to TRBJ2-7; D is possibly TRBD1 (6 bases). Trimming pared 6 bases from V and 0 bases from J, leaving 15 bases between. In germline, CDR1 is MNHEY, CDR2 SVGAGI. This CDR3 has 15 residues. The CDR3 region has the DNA TGTGCCAGCAGATCGAAACCGACAGGCTCCTACGAGCAGTACTTC. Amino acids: CASRSKPTGSYEQYF.

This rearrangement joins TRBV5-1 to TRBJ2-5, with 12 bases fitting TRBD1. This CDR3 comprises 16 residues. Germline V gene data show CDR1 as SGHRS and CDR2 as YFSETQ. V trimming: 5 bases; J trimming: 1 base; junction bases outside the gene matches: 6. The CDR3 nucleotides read TGCGCCAGCAGATCCGGGACAGGGGGCCTCCAAGAGACCCAGTACTTC. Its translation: CASRSGTGGLQETQYF.

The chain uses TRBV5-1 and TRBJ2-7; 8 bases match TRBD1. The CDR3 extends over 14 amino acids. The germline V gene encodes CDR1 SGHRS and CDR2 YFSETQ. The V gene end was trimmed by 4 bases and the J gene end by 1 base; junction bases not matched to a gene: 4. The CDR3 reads CASSGQGASYEQYF. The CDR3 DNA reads TGCGCCAGCAGCGGTCAGGGGGCATCCTACGAGCAGTACTTC.

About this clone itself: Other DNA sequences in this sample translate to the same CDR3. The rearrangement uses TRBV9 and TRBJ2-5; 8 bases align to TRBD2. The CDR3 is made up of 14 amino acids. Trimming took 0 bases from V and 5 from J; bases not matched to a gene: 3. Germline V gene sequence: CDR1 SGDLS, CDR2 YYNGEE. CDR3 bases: TGTGCCAGCAGCGTAGGAGCGGGAGAGGAGACCCAGTACTTC. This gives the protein CASSVGAGEETQYF.

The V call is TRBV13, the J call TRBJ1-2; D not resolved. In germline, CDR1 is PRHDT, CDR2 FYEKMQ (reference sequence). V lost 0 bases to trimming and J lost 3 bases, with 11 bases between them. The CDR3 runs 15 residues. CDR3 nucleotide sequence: TGTGCCAGCAGCTTAGGTCCTGCCGGGGACTATGGCTACACCTTC. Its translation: CASSLGPAGDYGYTF.

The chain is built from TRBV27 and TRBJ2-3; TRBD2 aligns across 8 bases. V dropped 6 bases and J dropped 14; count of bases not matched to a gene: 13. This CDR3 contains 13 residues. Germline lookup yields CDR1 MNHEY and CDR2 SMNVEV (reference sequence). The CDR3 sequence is CASRVVAGHQLYF. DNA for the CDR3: TGTGCCAGCAGGGTCGTAGCGGGGCACCAGTTGTATTTT.

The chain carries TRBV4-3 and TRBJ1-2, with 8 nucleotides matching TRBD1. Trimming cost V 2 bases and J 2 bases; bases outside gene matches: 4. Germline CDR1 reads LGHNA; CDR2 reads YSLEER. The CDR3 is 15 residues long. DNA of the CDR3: TGCGCCAGCAGCCAAAACAGGGGGGTCAACTATGGCTACACCTTC. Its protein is CASSQNRGVNYGYTF.

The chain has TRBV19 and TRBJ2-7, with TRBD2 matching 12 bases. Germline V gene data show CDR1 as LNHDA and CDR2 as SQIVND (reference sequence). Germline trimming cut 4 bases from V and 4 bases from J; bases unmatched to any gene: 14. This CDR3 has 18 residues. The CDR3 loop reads CASSTNEVTSGSIYEQYF. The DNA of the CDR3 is TGTGCCAGTAGTACCAACGAGGTGACTAGCGGGAGTATTTACGAGCAGTACTTC. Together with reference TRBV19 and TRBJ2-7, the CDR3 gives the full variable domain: DGGITQSPKYLFRKEGQNVTLSCEQNLNHDAMYWYRQDPGQGLRLIYYSQIVNDFQKGDIAEGYSVSREKKESFPLTVTSAQKNPTAFYLCASSTNEVTSGSIYEQYFGPGTRLTVT.

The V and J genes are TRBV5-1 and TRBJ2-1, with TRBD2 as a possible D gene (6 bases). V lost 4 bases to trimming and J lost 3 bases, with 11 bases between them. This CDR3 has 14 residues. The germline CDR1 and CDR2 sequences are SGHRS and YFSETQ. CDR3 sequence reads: CASSLGLFYNEQFF. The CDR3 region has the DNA TGCGCCAGCAGCCTAGGACTATTCTACAATGAGCAGTTCTTC.

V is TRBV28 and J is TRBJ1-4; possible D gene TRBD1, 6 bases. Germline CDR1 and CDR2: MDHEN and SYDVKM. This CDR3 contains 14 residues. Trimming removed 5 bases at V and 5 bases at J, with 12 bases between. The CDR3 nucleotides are TGTGCCAGCAGTCAACCCACAGGGAATGAAAAACTGTTTTTT. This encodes CASSQPTGNEKLFF.

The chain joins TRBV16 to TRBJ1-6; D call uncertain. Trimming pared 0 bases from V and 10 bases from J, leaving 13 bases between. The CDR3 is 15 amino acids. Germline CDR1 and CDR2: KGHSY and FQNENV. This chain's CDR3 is CASSQSTGSPSPLHF. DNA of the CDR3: TGTGCCAGCAGCCAATCGACTGGGTCCCCCTCACCCCTCCACTTT.

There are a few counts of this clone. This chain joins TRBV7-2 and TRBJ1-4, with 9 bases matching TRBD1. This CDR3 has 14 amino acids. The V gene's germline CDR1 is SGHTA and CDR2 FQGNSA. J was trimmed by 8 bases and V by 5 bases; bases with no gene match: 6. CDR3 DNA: TGTGCCAGCAGCCTGGACAGGGGCCACGAAAAACTGTTTTTT. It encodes CASSLDRGHEKLFF.